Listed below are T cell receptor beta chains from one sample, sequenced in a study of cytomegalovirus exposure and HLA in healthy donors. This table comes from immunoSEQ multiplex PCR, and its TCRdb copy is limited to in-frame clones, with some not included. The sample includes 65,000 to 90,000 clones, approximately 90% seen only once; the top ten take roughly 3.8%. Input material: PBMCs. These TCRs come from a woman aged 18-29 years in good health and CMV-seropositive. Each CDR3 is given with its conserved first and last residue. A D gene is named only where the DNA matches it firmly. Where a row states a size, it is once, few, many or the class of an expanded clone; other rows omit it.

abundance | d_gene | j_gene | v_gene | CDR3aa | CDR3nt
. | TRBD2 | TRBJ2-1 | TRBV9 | CASSVTSGRPIEQFF | TGTGCCAGCAGCGTAACTAGCGGGAGACCCATTGAGCAGTTCTTC
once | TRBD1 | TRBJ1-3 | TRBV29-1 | CSVETGSYKVGGGNTIYF | TGCAGCGTCGAGACAGGGAGTTACAAAGTTGGAGGAGGAAACACCATATATTTT
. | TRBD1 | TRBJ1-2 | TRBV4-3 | CASSQGVVTGYGYTF | TGCGCCAGCAGCCAAGGAGTGGTGACAGGGTATGGCTACACCTTC
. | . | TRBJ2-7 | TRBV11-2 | CASSLESGDIYEQYF | TGTGCCAGCAGCTTAGAGTCAGGGGACATCTACGAGCAGTACTTC
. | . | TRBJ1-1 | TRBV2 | CASSQHQAMNTEAFF | TGTGCCAGCAGCCAGCATCAGGCCATGAACACTGAAGCTTTCTTT
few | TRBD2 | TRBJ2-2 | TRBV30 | CAWKPGLAGIQYVAGELFF | TGTGCCTGGAAGCCGGGACTAGCGGGAATCCAATACGTCGCCGGGGAGCTGTTTTTT
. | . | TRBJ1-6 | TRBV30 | CAWSVQVNSPLHF | TGTGCCTGGAGTGTACAGGTTAATTCACCCCTCCACTTT
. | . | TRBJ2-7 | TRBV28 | CASSPLDTTYEQYF | TGTGCCAGCAGTCCCCTCGACACCACCTACGAGCAGTACTTC
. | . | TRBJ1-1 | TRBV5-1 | CASSLATGITEAFF | TGCGCCAGCAGCTTGGCTACAGGGATAACTGAAGCTTTCTTT
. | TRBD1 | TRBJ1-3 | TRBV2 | CASRRTGGSGNTIYF | TGTGCCAGCCGCCGGACAGGGGGCTCTGGAAACACCATATATTTT
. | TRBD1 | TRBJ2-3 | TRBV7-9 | CASSFRGQYLTDTQYF | TGTGCCAGCAGCTTCAGGGGGCAATATTTGACAGATACGCAGTATTTT
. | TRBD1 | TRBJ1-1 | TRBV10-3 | CAISVSGTVNTEAFF | TGTGCCATCAGTGTATCTGGGACAGTGAACACTGAAGCTTTCTTT
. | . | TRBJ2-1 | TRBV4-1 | CASSPFARLSSYNEQFF | TGCGCCAGCAGCCCCTTTGCGCGACTAAGCTCCTACAATGAGCAGTTCTTC
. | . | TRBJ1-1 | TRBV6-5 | CAIGRTAWTEAFF | TGTGCCATCGGAAGGACAGCTTGGACTGAAGCTTTCTTT
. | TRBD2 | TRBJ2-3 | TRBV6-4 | CASGIAGVGTDTQYF | TGTGCCAGCGGAATAGCGGGAGTTGGCACAGATACGCAGTATTTT
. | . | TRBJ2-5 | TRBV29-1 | CSVVGSGETQYF | TGCAGCGTTGTAGGGAGTGGAGAGACCCAGTACTTC